This TCR beta chain is drawn from a study of T cell responses to AZD1222 COVID-19 vaccine. The study, taken as a whole, reports: Per reports, nearly half of all spike-specific TCRs target regions that are unmutated in variants. Just five or six AZD1222 recipients were seropositive at baseline. Donors were largely white British and mainly female; clonal diversity was possibly underestimated.

Using immunoSEQ multiplex PCR, the repertoire was profiled, and TCRdb retains in-frame clones only, with some absent. The sample lists approximately 210,000 clones, approximately 89% occurring once. On this clone itself: Its antigen remains unknown.

Germline-derived CDR1 and CDR2 are MDHEN and SYDVKM. The CDR3 has 13 amino acids. With 6 bases removed from V and 3 bases from J, the gap between germline ends came to 11 bases. The clonotype originates from an adult who received the AZD1222 COVID-19 vaccine. The sequencing here drew on peripheral blood, taken 28 days after the second AZD1222 dose. J is TRBJ1-2 and V is TRBV28; perhaps TRBD1 as D (5 bases). CDR3 bases: TGTGCCAGCAGCTCGACAGATTACTATGGCTACACCTTC. Translating gives CASSSTDYYGYTF.